This is a list of T cell receptor beta chains from one sample in a study of human T cells and chemical hapten exposure. TCRdb ran MiXCR on the RACE reads and lists one entry per CDR3 protein. The sample shows under 55,000 distinct CDR3 sequences, over 9.5% of them seen only once. The specimen comprised whole blood, sampled in connection with sensitization to the hapten diphenylcyclopropenone (DPC). All receptors derive from a woman between 35 and 50 years old with alopecia areata. Some clones in this sample may be carry-over from other donors' samples. The CDR3 runs from the conserved cysteine through the conserved F or W. D genes are given only for firm matches. Expanded clones get a size class; other rows say once, few or many, or leave the size out.

clone size | J gene | V gene | D gene | CDR3 protein | CDR3 DNA
many | TRBJ2-7 | TRBV5-1 | TRBD1 | CASSTGQGGDEQYF | TGCGCCAGCAGCACCGGACAGGGAGGAGACGAGCAGTACTTC
few | TRBJ2-6 | TRBV7-3 | . | CASSKGAGANVLTF | TGTGCCAGCAGTAAAGGGGCTGGGGCCAACGTCCTGACTTTC
many | TRBJ1-1 | TRBV12-3/TRBV12-4 | . | CASSLWRDTEAFF | TGTGCCAGCAGTTTATGGAGGGACACTGAAGCTTTCTTT
. | TRBJ1-4 | TRBV9 | . | CASSVDRGYEKLFF | TGTGCCAGCAGCGTAGATAGGGGATATGAAAAACTGTTTTTT
. | TRBJ2-1 | TRBV27 | . | CASSFYRADEQFF | TGTGCCAGCAGTTTCTACAGGGCAGATGAGCAGTTCTTC
many | TRBJ1-1 | TRBV29-1 | . | CSVRGGAEAFF | TGCAGCGTTCGTGGGGGGGCTGAAGCTTTCTTT
few | TRBJ2-7 | TRBV9 | . | CASSVEAGSEQYF | TGTGCCAGCAGCGTAGAGGCCGGATCCGAGCAGTACTTC
. | TRBJ1-2 | TRBV12-3/TRBV12-4 | . | CASTLTGNGYTF | TGTGCCAGCACCCTTACAGGGAACGGCTACACCTTC
. | TRBJ2-7 | TRBV29-1 | . | CSVRRAGEQYF | TGCAGCGTTCGCAGGGCGGGGGAGCAGTACTTC
. | TRBJ2-3 | TRBV5-5 | TRBD2 | CASSLWASGNTDTQYF | TGTGCCAGCAGCTTGTGGGCTAGCGGGAACACAGATACGCAGTATTTT
many | TRBJ2-3 | TRBV11-2 | . | CASSPRLATSTDTQYF | TGTGCCAGCAGCCCCAGACTCGCCACTAGCACAGATACGCAGTATTTT
. | TRBJ1-1 | TRBV29-1 | . | CSVEAANTEAFF | TGCAGCGTTGAAGCGGCGAACACTGAAGCTTTCTTT